This TCR beta chain derives from a study of cytomegalovirus exposure and HLA in healthy donors. J lost 8 bases, V lost 6 bases, and 12 bases had no gene match. CDR3 length: 14 residues. Germline CDR1 is SGHAT and CDR2 is FQNNGV. This PCR relied on a set of 60 Vbeta primers and 13 Jbeta primers. TCRdb's table, derived via immunoSEQ multiplex PCR, lists solely in-frame clones and lacks some. The table records around 150,000 clones, approximately 8.9% of them present only once. This sequence originates from a woman aged 40 to 49 in good health and CMV-seropositive. The J gene is TRBJ1-2, the V gene TRBV11-2; 7 nucleotides match TRBD1. The sequencing input was PBMCs. As DNA, the CDR3 is TGTGCCAGCAGTGGAATGAGACAGGGCTGGGGCTACACCTTC. Translation gives CASSGMRQGWGYTF.